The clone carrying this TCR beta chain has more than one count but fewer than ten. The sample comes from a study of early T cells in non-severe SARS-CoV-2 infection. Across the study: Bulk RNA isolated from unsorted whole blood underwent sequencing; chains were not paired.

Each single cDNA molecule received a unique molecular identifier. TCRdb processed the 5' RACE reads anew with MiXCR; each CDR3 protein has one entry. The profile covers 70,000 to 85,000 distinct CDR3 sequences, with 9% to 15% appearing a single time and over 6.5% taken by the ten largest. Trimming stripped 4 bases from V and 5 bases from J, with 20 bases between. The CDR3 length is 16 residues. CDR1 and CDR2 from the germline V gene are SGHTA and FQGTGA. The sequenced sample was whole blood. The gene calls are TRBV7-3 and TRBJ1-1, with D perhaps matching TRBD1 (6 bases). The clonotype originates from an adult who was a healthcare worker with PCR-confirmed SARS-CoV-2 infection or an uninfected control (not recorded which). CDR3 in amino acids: CASSSTGPRGTTEAFF. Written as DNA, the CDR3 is TGTGCCAGCAGCTCTACAGGGCCCCGTGGGACAACTGAAGCTTTCTTT.